The 8 T cell receptor beta chains below all came from one sample that was sequenced in a study of T cells in localized non-small cell lung cancer. Using immunoSEQ multiplex PCR, the repertoire was profiled, and TCRdb retains in-frame clones only, with some absent. Of more than 12,000 clones listed, approximately 89% are singletons. The sequencing here drew on peripheral blood, taken before any cancer treatment. These receptors all stem from a woman aged 35-75 years with stage I lung adenocarcinoma.

The chain joins TRBV5-1 to TRBJ2-7, with TRBD1 matching 7 bases. From germline, CDR1 is SGHRS and CDR2 YFSETQ. V trimming: 0 bases; J trimming: 3 bases; junction bases outside the gene matches: 6. The CDR3 has 15 amino acids. CDR3 nucleotide sequence: TGCGCCAGCAGCTTGGGTGTGACAGGGATCTACGAGCAGTACTTC. As protein: CASSLGVTGIYEQYF.

A single count supports this clone. The chain employs TRBV28 and TRBJ1-2; D is unresolved. The CDR3 has 13 amino acids. The ends were cut back, 10 bases at V and 2 bases at J, with 14 bases in the middle. Per the germline V gene, CDR1 is MDHEN and CDR2 is SYDVKM. CDR3 nucleotide sequence: TGTGCCACCTCATTCACATCCAACTATGGCTACACCTTC. This codes for CATSFTSNYGYTF.

This chain links TRBV4-3 with TRBJ1-1, with D maybe TRBD1 (5 bases). Germline V gives CDR1 LGHNA, CDR2 YSLEER. The CDR3 is 14 amino acids. V lost 4 bases and J 2 bases, leaving 11 bases between the germline ends. The CDR3 coding sequence is TGCGCCAGCAGCCCCCTAGGGGTAAACACTGAAGCTTTCTTT. Translating gives CASSPLGVNTEAFF.

This clone showed up just once. This chain links TRBV12-5 with TRBJ1-2; D remains ambiguous. V lost 9 bases and J lost 2, with 16 bases in between. CDR3 size: 14 residues. Germline V gene data show CDR1 as LGHNT and CDR2 as FRNRAP. The CDR3 loop reads CASQPDGANYGYTF. The CDR3 coding sequence is TGTGCTAGCCAACCAGACGGTGCCAACTATGGCTACACCTTC.

The V and J genes are TRBV2 and TRBJ2-1, with 11 nucleotides matching TRBD1. The CDR3 length is 15 residues. Germline CDR1 and CDR2: SNHLY and FYNNEI. The ends lost 6 bases at V and 4 bases at J; junction bases unmatched: 5. CDR3 loop: CASSGDRGSYNEQFF. CDR3 sequence (DNA): TGTGCCAGCAGCGGGGACAGGGGGTCGTACAATGAGCAGTTCTTC.

The chain combines TRBV28 with TRBJ1-4; D is unresolved. The CDR3 is 14 residues long. Germline V lookup: CDR1 MDHEN, CDR2 SYDVKM. The V end was cut by 10 bases, the J end by 4 bases, with 16 bases between. CDR3 sequence: CATLKGPINEKLFF. CDR3 bases: TGTGCCACCCTGAAGGGCCCGATTAATGAAAAACTGTTTTTT.

The rearrangement uses TRBV19 and TRBJ1-2; D gene ambiguous. Between the trimmed V and J ends, which lost 3 bases and 4 bases, there was a span of 12 bases. The CDR3 runs to 14 residues. CDR1 is LNHDA and CDR2 is SQIVND in the germline V gene (reference sequence). CDR3 nucleotides: TGTGCCAGTAGTATCCAGTATCGGGGCTATGGCTACACCTTC. As protein: CASSIQYRGYGYTF.

The chain carries TRBV6-5 and TRBJ2-2; tentative D call: TRBD1 (5 bases). The CDR3 totals 14 residues. Trimming removed 6 bases from V and 3 bases from J, with 11 bases in between. Germline CDR1 reads MNHEY; CDR2 reads SVGAGI. The CDR3 is CASSLPRDTGELFF. CDR3 nucleotides: TGTGCCAGCAGCCTCCCCAGGGACACCGGGGAGCTGTTTTTT.